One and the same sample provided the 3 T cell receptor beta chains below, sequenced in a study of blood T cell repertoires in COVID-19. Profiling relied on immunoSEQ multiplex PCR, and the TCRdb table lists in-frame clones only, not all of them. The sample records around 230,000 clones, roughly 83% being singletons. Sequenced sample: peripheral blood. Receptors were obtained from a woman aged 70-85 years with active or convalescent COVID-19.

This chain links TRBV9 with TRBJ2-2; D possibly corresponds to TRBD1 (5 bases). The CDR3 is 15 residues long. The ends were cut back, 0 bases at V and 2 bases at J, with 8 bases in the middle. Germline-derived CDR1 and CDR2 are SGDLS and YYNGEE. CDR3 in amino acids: CASSVEGINTGELFF. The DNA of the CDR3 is TGTGCCAGCAGCGTAGAGGGGATAAACACCGGGGAGCTGTTTTTT.

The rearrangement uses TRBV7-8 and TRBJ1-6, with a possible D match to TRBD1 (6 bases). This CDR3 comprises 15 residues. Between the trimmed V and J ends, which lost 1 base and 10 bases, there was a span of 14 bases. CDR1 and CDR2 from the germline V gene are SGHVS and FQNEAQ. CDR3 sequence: CASSLDQGTLSPLHF. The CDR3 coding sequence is TGTGCCAGCAGCTTAGATCAGGGGACGTTGTCACCCCTCCACTTT.

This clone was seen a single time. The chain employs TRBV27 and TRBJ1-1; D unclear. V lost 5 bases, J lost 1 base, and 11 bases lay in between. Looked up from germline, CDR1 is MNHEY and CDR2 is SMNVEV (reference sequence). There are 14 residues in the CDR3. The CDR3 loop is CASSPLTKNTEAFF. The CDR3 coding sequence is TGTGCCAGCAGTCCTCTCACTAAGAACACTGAAGCTTTCTTT.